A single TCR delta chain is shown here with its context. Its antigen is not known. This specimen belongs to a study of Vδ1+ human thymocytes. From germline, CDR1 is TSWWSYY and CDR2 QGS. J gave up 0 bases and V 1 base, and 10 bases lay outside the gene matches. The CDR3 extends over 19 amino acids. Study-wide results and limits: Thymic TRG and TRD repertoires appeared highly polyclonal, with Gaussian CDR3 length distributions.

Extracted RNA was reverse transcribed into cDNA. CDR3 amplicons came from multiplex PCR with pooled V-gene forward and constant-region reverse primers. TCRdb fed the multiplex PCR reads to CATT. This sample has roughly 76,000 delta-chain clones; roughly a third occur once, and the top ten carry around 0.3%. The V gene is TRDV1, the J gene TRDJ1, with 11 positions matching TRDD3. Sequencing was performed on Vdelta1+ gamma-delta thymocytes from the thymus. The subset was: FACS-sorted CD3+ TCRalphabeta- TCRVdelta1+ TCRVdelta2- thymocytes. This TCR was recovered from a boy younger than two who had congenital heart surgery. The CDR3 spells CALGERRSWGILHTDKLIF. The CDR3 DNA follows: TGTGCTCTTGGGGAACGGCGCTCCTGGGGGATACTACACACCGATAAACTCATCTTT.